Below, one TCR beta chain is given with its context. Its specificity is not known. Amplification from RNA transcripts yielded the TCR beta CDR3 regions. HTBI primers were employed in first-round RT-PCR, then a second-round multiplex PCR followed. TCRdb processed the multiplex PCR reads anew with MiXCR; each CDR3 protein has one entry. The data contain roughly 400,000 distinct CDR3 sequences, approximately 15% of them seen just once; the ten biggest clones take up 7%. This CDR3 comprises 13 residues. V gave up 3 bases and J gave up 4 bases, with 13 bases separating them. Looked up from germline, CDR1 is DFQATT and CDR2 is SNEGSKA (reference sequence). The data were obtained in a study of Graves' ophthalmopathy and Graves' hyperthyroidism. Study findings and constraints: Ophthalmopathy cases were distinguished from stable hyperthyroidism by a 13-signature model, reaching about 90% sensitivity and around 83% specificity. Forecasting of ophthalmopathy progression by the model achieved less than 71% sensitivity and roughly 72% specificity. Most clonotypes expanded in thyroid above 0.001 frequency were present in blood too.

Uncontrolled infections, other autoimmune diseases, pregnancy or lactation barred patients from enrollment. The TCR was taken from a woman aged 18-29 years with stable Graves' hyperthyroidism. Specimen: peripheral blood. The J gene is TRBJ2-7, the V gene TRBV20-1; D gene unclear. The CDR3, as DNA: TGCAGTGCTAGGGGCCCAAGGGAATACGAGCAGTACTTC. Encoded protein: CSARGPREYEQYF.